What follows are 25 T cell receptor beta chains derived from one specimen sequenced in a study of T cell changes during pregnancy in multiple sclerosis. Produced via immunoSEQ multiplex PCR; TCRdb's table is partial and in-frame only. The sample has about 69,000 clones; roughly 88% are singletons. Material: peripheral blood, obtained in the third trimester of pregnancy. The receptors come from a female donor with multiple sclerosis, enrolled in a pregnancy study.

The rearrangement uses TRBV7-3 and TRBJ1-2, with TRBD1 matching over 12 bases. The germline gives CDR1 SGHTA, CDR2 FQGTGA. Trimming removed 5 bases from V and 5 bases from J; junction bases left unmatched: 6. CDR3 length: 15 amino acids. The CDR3 here is CASSPGQGALYGYTF. The CDR3 region has the DNA TGTGCCAGCAGCCCGGGACAGGGGGCTCTATATGGCTACACCTTC.

The chain recombines TRBV5-6 with TRBJ1-2; 9 bases match TRBD1. V gave up 4 bases and J gave up 4 bases; unmatched junction bases: 11. The CDR3 totals 16 residues. Germline CDR1 and CDR2: SGHDT and YYEEEE. CDR3 sequence: CASSKRGQGLSYGYTF. CDR3 DNA: TGTGCCAGCAGCAAAAGGGGACAGGGCTTGAGCTATGGCTACACCTTC.

This clone appeared a few times. The chain is built from TRBV4-2 and TRBJ2-1; 10 bases are shared with TRBD2. V gave up 0 bases and J gave up 5 bases; unmatched junction bases: 1. This CDR3 is built from 15 residues. The germline gives CDR1 LGHNA, CDR2 YNFKEQ. This chain's CDR3 is CASSQEAGGHNEQFF. CDR3 DNA: TGTGCCAGCAGCCAAGAAGCGGGGGGGCACAATGAGCAGTTCTTC.

This chain uses TRBV5-1 with TRBJ1-2, with D tentatively TRBD1 (6 bases). V gave up 1 base and J gave up 5 bases, with 24 bases separating them. CDR1 is SGHRS, CDR2 YFSETQ, per germline. The CDR3 runs 18 residues. The CDR3, as DNA: TGCGCCAGCAGCTTGTATGGACAGACCACCTCCACAGGGTATGGCTACACCTTC. Protein product: CASSLYGQTTSTGYGYTF.

The CDR3 DNA reads TGCGCCAGCAGCTTGGCCGGGGGAGGGCCTTACAATGAGCAGTTCTTC. Translation gives CASSLAGGGPYNEQFF. The V gene is TRBV5-1, the J gene TRBJ2-1, with 7 bases matching TRBD2. CDR1 SGHRS and CDR2 YFSETQ come from the germline V gene. The CDR3 is made up of 16 amino acids. V shed 0 bases and J 4 bases; nucleotides not matched to a gene: 7.

The rearrangement uses TRBV29-1 and TRBJ2-6, with TRBD1 as a possible D gene (5 bases). The CDR3 length is 15 residues. Germline CDR1 reads SQVTM; CDR2 reads ANQGSEA. Trimming took 5 bases from V and 4 from J, leaving 15 bases between them. CDR3 in DNA: TGCAGCGTTCGGGCAAGGGGCGCCGGGGCCAACGTCCTGACTTTC. It codes for CSVRARGAGANVLTF.

This clone was detected only once. This chain connects TRBV4-1 to TRBJ2-3; 8 nucleotides line up with TRBD1. J was trimmed by 0 bases and V by 6 bases; bases with no gene match: 8. The CDR3 contains 16 residues. Germline V gives CDR1 MGHRA, CDR2 YSYEKL. The DNA for the CDR3 is TGCGCCAGCAGGACAGGGGATTGGCCTAGCACAGATACGCAGTATTTT. Translating gives CASRTGDWPSTDTQYF.

The chain is built from TRBV27 and TRBJ2-7; 8 bases line up with TRBD1. Germline loops: CDR1 MNHEY, CDR2 SMNVEV (reference sequence). The CDR3 runs 15 residues. J lost 5 bases, V lost 1 base, and 7 bases had no gene match. For the CDR3, the DNA is TGTGCCAGCAGTTTATACTGGACAGGGTATAACGAGCAGTACTTC. It translates to CASSLYWTGYNEQYF.

CDR3 coding DNA: TGTGCCAGCTCACGATCCCGTAGCGGGGGGTCACAAGAGACCCAGTACTTC. Translation gives CASSRSRSGGSQETQYF. The gene calls are TRBV18 and TRBJ2-5; 10 bases line up with TRBD2. Trimming removed 4 bases from V and 2 bases from J; junction bases left unmatched: 10. Germline values: CDR1 KGHSH, CDR2 LQKENI. The CDR3 totals 17 residues.

This clone was recorded only once. This sequence joins TRBV5-8 and TRBJ2-7, with D unresolved. V was shortened by 0 bases and J by 5 bases, with 3 bases between the two germline ends. The CDR3 contains 11 residues. Germline loops: CDR1 SGHTS, CDR2 YDEGEE. CDR3 DNA sequence: TGTGCCAGCAGCTTGGTCGACGAGCAGTACTTC. It yields the protein CASSLVDEQYF.

This clone was detected only a few times. V and J are TRBV3-1 (or the pseudogene TRBV3-2) and TRBJ1-2; D is unclear. This CDR3 spans 9 amino acids. Germline V lookup: CDR1 LGHDT, CDR2 YNNKEL (reference sequence). Trimming removed 8 bases from V and 8 bases from J, with 6 bases in between. CDR3 loop: CASSPGYTF. CDR3 coding DNA: TGTGCCAGCTCCCCAGGCTACACCTTC.

The J gene is TRBJ1-1, the V gene TRBV5-1, with a weak D call TRBD1 (5 bases). Germline values: CDR1 SGHRS, CDR2 YFSETQ. V was cut by 4 bases and J by 5 bases, with 15 bases left in between. The CDR3 covers 14 residues. The CDR3 DNA is TGCGCCAGCAGCCCCCGGGGGGGAGGAACTGAAGCTTTCTTT. This sequence encodes CASSPRGGGTEAFF.

This clone appeared once. V usage is TRBV11-3 and J usage is TRBJ2-5; 10 nucleotides line up with TRBD1. Germline lookup yields CDR1 SGHNT and CDR2 YENEEA. The CDR3 extends over 15 amino acids. V dropped 1 base and J dropped 3; count of bases not matched to a gene: 2. The CDR3 protein is CASSLGTGGEETQYF. The CDR3 nucleotides are TGTGCCAGCAGCTTAGGGACAGGGGGAGAAGAGACCCAGTACTTC.

This clone appeared once. CDR3 amino acids: CASSLWTSGLSYEQYF. The CDR3 DNA is TGTGCCAGCAGCTTATGGACTAGCGGTCTCTCCTACGAGCAGTACTTC. The chain links TRBV7-2 to TRBJ2-7, with 10 bases fitting TRBD2. V lost 2 bases and J lost 0; bases outside the gene matches: 4. The CDR3 length is 16 residues. CDR1 is SGHTA, CDR2 FQGNSA, per germline.

The rearrangement uses TRBV11-2 and TRBJ1-1; unclear D gene. Germline values: CDR1 SGHAT, CDR2 FQNNGV. This CDR3 has 14 amino acids. V gave up 1 base and J gave up 3 bases, with 9 bases separating them. CDR3 DNA sequence: TGTGCCAGCAGCTTAGTGGGCTGGGACACTGAAGCTTTCTTT. This encodes CASSLVGWDTEAFF.

This rearrangement joins TRBV27 to TRBJ2-7, with 7 positions matching TRBD1. V lost 5 bases to trimming and J lost 3 bases; unmatched junction nucleotides: 13. Germline V lookup: CDR1 MNHEY, CDR2 SMNVEV (reference sequence). The CDR3 has 16 amino acids. CDR3 amino acids: CASSPFSQRGLYEQYF. CDR3 nucleotides: TGTGCCAGCAGTCCCTTTAGTCAGAGGGGGCTCTACGAGCAGTACTTC.

The chain couples TRBV5-1 to TRBJ1-1; D possibly corresponds to TRBD1 (5 bases). The CDR3 totals 14 residues. The V gene's germline CDR1 is SGHRS and CDR2 YFSETQ. V was pared by 3 bases and J by 0 bases, with 9 bases between. CDR3 sequence (DNA): TGCGCCAGCAGCTGGGGACTGTTGAACACTGAAGCTTTCTTT. Protein sequence: CASSWGLLNTEAFF.

The DNA for the CDR3 is TGTGCCAGCAGCGTAGGGGGGGGGTACACCGGGGAGCTGTTTTTT. Its translation is CASSVGGGYTGELFF. The chain employs TRBV9 and TRBJ2-2; 7 bases agree with TRBD2. Trimming removed 0 bases from V and 3 bases from J; junction bases left unmatched: 2. The CDR3 loop spans 15 amino acids. Germline V CDR1 and CDR2: SGDLS, YYNGEE.

The table lists this clone with a count of one. The chain links TRBV19 to TRBJ1-1; the D is unclear. Germline V gene lookup returns CDR1 LNHDA and CDR2 SQIVND (reference sequence). The V and J ends lost 2 bases and 5 bases respectively, with 12 bases between them. The CDR3 totals 14 residues. The CDR3, as DNA: TGTGCCAGTAGTATACAGGTACGGGGAACTGAAGCTTTCTTT. Translation: CASSIQVRGTEAFF.

The chain recombines TRBV6-5 with TRBJ2-5; 8 bases fit TRBD2. Germline V gene data show CDR1 as MNHEY and CDR2 as SVGAGI. The CDR3 contains 13 residues. The J segment lost 6 bases and the V segment lost 5 bases, leaving 5 bases of the junction unmatched. The CDR3 nucleotides read TGTGCCAGCAGTACGGGAGGGGTGCAGACCCAGTACTTC. Its translation: CASSTGGVQTQYF.

V and J are TRBV19 and TRBJ1-1; D is uncertain. Germline lookup yields CDR1 LNHDA and CDR2 SQIVND (reference sequence). V was shortened by 2 bases and J by 3 bases, with 10 bases between the two germline ends. This CDR3 comprises 14 residues. The CDR3 DNA sequence: TGTGCCAGTAGTATATTGGGTCGGGACACTGAAGCTTTCTTT. As protein: CASSILGRDTEAFF.

This chain links TRBV18 with TRBJ2-2; 11 bases line up with TRBD1. The germline V gene encodes CDR1 KGHSH and CDR2 LQKENI. The CDR3 spans 14 residues. Trimming cost V 8 bases and J 2 bases; bases outside gene matches: 1. The DNA of the CDR3 is TGTGCCAGCCGGACAGGGGGCAACACCGGGGAGCTGTTTTTT. It yields the protein CASRTGGNTGELFF.

CDR3 nucleotide sequence: TGTGCCAGCAGCCTCCAGGGGCTAAATCAGCCCCAGCATTTT. Its protein is CASSLQGLNQPQHF. This chain uses TRBV7-2 with TRBJ1-5; D perhaps matches TRBD1 (6 bases). The V end lost 5 bases, the J end lost 4 bases, and 12 bases lay between the germline ends. This CDR3 spans 14 amino acids. Germline CDR1 reads SGHTA; CDR2 reads FQGNSA.

In DNA form, the CDR3 reads TGTGCCAGCAGGGAACCGGGACAGACGGACTACACCTTC. As protein: CASREPGQTDYTF. This chain joins TRBV2 and TRBJ1-2; TRBD1 aligns across 7 bases. The germline CDR1 and CDR2 sequences are SNHLY and FYNNEI. The CDR3 runs 13 residues. The V and J ends lost 6 bases and 10 bases, in that order; junction bases with no gene match: 11.

This sequence joins TRBV5-1 and TRBJ2-7; 9 bases align to TRBD2. The CDR3 is made up of 15 amino acids. CDR1 is SGHRS, CDR2 YFSETQ, per germline. V was pared by 0 bases and J by 2 bases, with 3 bases of the junction left unmatched. The CDR3 loop is CASSLGSGGTYEQYF. In nucleotides, the CDR3 is TGCGCCAGCAGCTTGGGTAGCGGGGGAACCTACGAGCAGTACTTC.